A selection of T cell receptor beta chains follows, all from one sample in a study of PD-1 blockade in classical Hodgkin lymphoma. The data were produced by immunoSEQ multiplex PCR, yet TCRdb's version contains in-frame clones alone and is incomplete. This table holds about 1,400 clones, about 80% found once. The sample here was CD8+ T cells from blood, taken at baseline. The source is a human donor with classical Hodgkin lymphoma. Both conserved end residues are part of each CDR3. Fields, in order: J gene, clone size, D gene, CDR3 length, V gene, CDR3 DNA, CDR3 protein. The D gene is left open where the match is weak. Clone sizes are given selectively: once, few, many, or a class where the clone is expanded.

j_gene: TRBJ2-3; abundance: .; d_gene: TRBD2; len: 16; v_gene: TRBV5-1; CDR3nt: TGCGCCAGCAGCTCTAACCGGGACTACTACACAGATACGCAGTATTTT; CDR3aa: CASSSNRDYYTDTQYF
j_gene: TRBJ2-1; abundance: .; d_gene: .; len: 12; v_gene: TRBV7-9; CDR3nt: TGTGCCAGTCAGGTGGGGAGCGATGAGCAGTTCTTC; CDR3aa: CASQVGSDEQFF
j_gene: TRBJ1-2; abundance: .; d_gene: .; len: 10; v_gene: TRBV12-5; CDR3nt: TGTGCTAGTGGATTATATGGCTACACCTTC; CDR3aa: CASGLYGYTF
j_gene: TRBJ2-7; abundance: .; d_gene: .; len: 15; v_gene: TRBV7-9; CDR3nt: TGTGCCAGCAGCCCATCAGGAACCTTTGAGGACGAGCAGTACTTC; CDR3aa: CASSPSGTFEDEQYF
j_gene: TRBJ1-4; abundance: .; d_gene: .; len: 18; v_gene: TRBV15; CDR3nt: TGTGCCACCAGCAGTCCCTCCAAGGGGGGGGAAGCTAATGAAAAACTGTTTTTT; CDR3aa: CATSSPSKGGEANEKLFF
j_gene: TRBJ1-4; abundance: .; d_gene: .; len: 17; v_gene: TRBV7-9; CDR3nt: TGTGCCAGCAGCTCGACCGGACAGAGGAGCTTTGGTGAAAAACTGTTTTTT; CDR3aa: CASSSTGQRSFGEKLFF
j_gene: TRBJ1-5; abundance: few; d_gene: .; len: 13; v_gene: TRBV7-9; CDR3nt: TGTGCCAGCAGCTTAGGTTCGGGGCAGCCCCAGCATTTT; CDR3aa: CASSLGSGQPQHF
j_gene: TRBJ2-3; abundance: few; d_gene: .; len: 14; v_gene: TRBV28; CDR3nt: TGTGCCAGCCTTAACCTTCAGGGGACAGATACGCAGTATTTT; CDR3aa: CASLNLQGTDTQYF
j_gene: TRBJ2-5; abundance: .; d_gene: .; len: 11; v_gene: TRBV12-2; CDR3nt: TGTGCCAGTACAAACCGGGACGACAAGTACTTC; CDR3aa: CASTNRDDKYF
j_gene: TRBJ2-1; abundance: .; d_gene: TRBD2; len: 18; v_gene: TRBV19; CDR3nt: TGTGCCAGTAGTATATGGCTAGCGGGGGGGTTGGGGTACAATGAGCAGTTCTTC; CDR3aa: CASSIWLAGGLGYNEQFF
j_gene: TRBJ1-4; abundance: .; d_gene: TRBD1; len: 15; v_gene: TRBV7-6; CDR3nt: TGTGCCAGCAGCGAACGACAGGGGCTCGGTGAAAAACTGTTTTTT; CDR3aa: CASSERQGLGEKLFF
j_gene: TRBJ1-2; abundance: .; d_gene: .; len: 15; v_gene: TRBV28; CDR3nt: TGTGCCAGCAGTTTGGGTGGGGGGGCCTGGTATGGCTACACCTTC; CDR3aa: CASSLGGGAWYGYTF
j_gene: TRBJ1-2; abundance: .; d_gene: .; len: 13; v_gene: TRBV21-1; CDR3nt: TGTGCCAGCAGCGGGATCCTACACTATGGCTACACCTTC; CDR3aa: CASSGILHYGYTF
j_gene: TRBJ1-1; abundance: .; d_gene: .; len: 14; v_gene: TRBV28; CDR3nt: TGTGCCAGCAGTTCGGGACGGAAGAACACTGAAGCTTTCTTT; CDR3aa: CASSSGRKNTEAFF
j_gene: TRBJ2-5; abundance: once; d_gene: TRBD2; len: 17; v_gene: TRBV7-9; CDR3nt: TGTGCCAGCAGCCCCATAGGACTAGCGGGAGATCGCGAGACCCAGTACTTC; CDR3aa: CASSPIGLAGDRETQYF
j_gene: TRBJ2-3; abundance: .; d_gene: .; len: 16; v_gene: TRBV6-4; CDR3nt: TGTGCCAGCAGTGACTCGAGTGGGGGGCCGGCAGATACGCAGTATTTT; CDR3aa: CASSDSSGGPADTQYF
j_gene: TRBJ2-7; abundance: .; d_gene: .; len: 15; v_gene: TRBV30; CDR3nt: TGTGCCTGGAGTGTACTGGGAGGGGGCAGGTACGAGCAGTACTTC; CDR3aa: CAWSVLGGGRYEQYF
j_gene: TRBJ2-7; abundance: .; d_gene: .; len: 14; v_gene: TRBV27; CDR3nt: TGTGCCAGCAGTTTGACTCAAACCCCCTACGAGCAGTACTTC; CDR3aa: CASSLTQTPYEQYF
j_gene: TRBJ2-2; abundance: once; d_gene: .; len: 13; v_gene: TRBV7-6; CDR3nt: TGTGCCAGCAGCCCGCGCCCCCCAGGGGAGCTGTTTTTT; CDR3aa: CASSPRPPGELFF
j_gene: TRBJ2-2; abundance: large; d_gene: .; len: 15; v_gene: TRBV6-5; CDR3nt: TGTGCCAGCAGGCTTGGGGGCTACAACACCGGGGAGCTGTTTTTT; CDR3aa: CASRLGGYNTGELFF
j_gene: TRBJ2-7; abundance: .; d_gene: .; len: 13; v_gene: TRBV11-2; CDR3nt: TGTGCCAGCAGCTTAGGACAGTCCTACGAGCAGTACTTC; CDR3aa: CASSLGQSYEQYF